This is a list of T cell receptor beta chains from one sample in a study of blood T cell repertoires in COVID-19. The table came from immunoSEQ multiplex PCR; TCRdb's copy has only in-frame clones and leaves some out. This table holds over 70,000 clones, roughly three quarters found once. Sequenced input: peripheral blood. These receptors originate from a man in his 70s with COVID-19, enrolled during active disease. CDR3s include the opening cysteine and the closing phenylalanine or tryptophan. Each record gives: CDR3 protein, CDR3 DNA, clone size, D gene, V gene, CDR3 length, J gene. The D gene is left open where the match is weak. Clone sizes are given selectively: once, few, many, or a class where the clone is expanded.

CDR3 protein: CASSPGQAKNNEQFF
CDR3 DNA: TGTGCCAGCAGCCCGGGACAGGCCAAAAACAATGAGCAGTTCTTC
clone size: NA
D gene: TRBD1
V gene: TRBV7-3
CDR3 length: 15
J gene: TRBJ2-1

CDR3 protein: CASNKTNRDRVYEQYF
CDR3 DNA: TGCGCCAGCAACAAAACCAACCGGGACAGGGTATACGAGCAGTACTTC
clone size: NA
D gene: TRBD1
V gene: TRBV10-1
CDR3 length: 16
J gene: TRBJ2-7

CDR3 protein: CASSQGVTNTEAFF
CDR3 DNA: TGCGCCAGCAGCCAAGGGGTGACAAACACTGAAGCTTTCTTT
clone size: few
D gene: NA
V gene: TRBV4-3
CDR3 length: 14
J gene: TRBJ1-1

CDR3 protein: CASSTTGTSGTGQFF
CDR3 DNA: TGTGCCAGTAGTACCACCGGGACTAGCGGGACGGGGCAGTTCTTC
clone size: NA
D gene: TRBD2
V gene: TRBV19
CDR3 length: 15
J gene: TRBJ2-1

CDR3 protein: CATSIREHYGYTF
CDR3 DNA: TGTGCCACCAGCATACGGGAACACTATGGCTACACCTTC
clone size: NA
D gene: NA
V gene: TRBV15
CDR3 length: 13
J gene: TRBJ1-2

CDR3 protein: CASSYSGTGSEAFF
CDR3 DNA: TGTGCCAGCAGTTACTCGGGGACAGGATCTGAAGCTTTCTTT
clone size: few
D gene: TRBD1
V gene: TRBV6-5
CDR3 length: 14
J gene: TRBJ1-1

CDR3 protein: CASSQEGNYGYTF
CDR3 DNA: TGTGCCAGCAGCCAGGAGGGGAACTATGGCTACACCTTC
clone size: NA
D gene: NA
V gene: TRBV14
CDR3 length: 13
J gene: TRBJ1-2

CDR3 protein: CAGAWRTGELFF
CDR3 DNA: TGTGCCGGTGCGTGGAGGACCGGGGAGCTGTTTTTT
clone size: NA
D gene: NA
V gene: TRBV28
CDR3 length: 12
J gene: TRBJ2-2

CDR3 protein: CASSSEYQETQYF
CDR3 DNA: TGCGCCAGCAGCTCCGAGTACCAAGAGACCCAGTACTTC
clone size: NA
D gene: NA
V gene: TRBV5-1
CDR3 length: 13
J gene: TRBJ2-5

CDR3 protein: CASSPWTSGADEQYF
CDR3 DNA: TGTGCCAGCAGCCCCTGGACTAGCGGGGCCGACGAGCAGTACTTC
clone size: NA
D gene: TRBD2
V gene: TRBV2
CDR3 length: 15
J gene: TRBJ2-7

CDR3 protein: CASRRGGVGMNTEAFF
CDR3 DNA: TGTGCCAGCAGGCGTGGGGGGGTCGGTATGAACACTGAAGCTTTCTTT
clone size: NA
D gene: NA
V gene: TRBV28
CDR3 length: 16
J gene: TRBJ1-1

CDR3 protein: CASSQDPSGRGYEQYF
CDR3 DNA: TGTGCCAGCAGCCAAGATCCTAGCGGGAGAGGCTACGAGCAGTACTTC
clone size: few
D gene: TRBD2
V gene: TRBV4-2
CDR3 length: 16
J gene: TRBJ2-7

CDR3 protein: CSVAQGPYEQYF
CDR3 DNA: TGCAGCGTGGCCCAGGGGCCCTACGAGCAGTACTTC
clone size: NA
D gene: NA
V gene: TRBV29-1
CDR3 length: 12
J gene: TRBJ2-7

CDR3 protein: CASSQPNQPQHF
CDR3 DNA: TGTGCCAGCAGCCAACCTAATCAGCCCCAGCATTTT
clone size: NA
D gene: NA
V gene: TRBV4-2
CDR3 length: 12
J gene: TRBJ1-5

CDR3 protein: CASSQDQGRGNTIYF
CDR3 DNA: TGCGCCAGCAGCCAAGATCAGGGCCGGGGAAACACCATATATTTT
clone size: NA
D gene: NA
V gene: TRBV4-3
CDR3 length: 15
J gene: TRBJ1-3

CDR3 protein: CASSPDSRKNIQYF
CDR3 DNA: TGTGCCAGCTCACCAGATTCCAGGAAAAACATTCAGTACTTC
clone size: NA
D gene: NA
V gene: TRBV18
CDR3 length: 14
J gene: TRBJ2-4

CDR3 protein: CASSRDRVGEKLFF
CDR3 DNA: TGTGCCAGCAGCCGAGACAGGGTCGGCGAAAAACTGTTTTTT
clone size: NA
D gene: TRBD1
V gene: TRBV11-1
CDR3 length: 14
J gene: TRBJ1-4

CDR3 protein: CASRETGENTEAFF
CDR3 DNA: TGTGCCAGCAGGGAGACAGGGGAAAACACTGAAGCTTTCTTT
clone size: NA
D gene: TRBD1
V gene: TRBV25-1
CDR3 length: 14
J gene: TRBJ1-1

CDR3 protein: CASSAGTGPYGYTF
CDR3 DNA: TGTGCCAGCAGCGCGGGGACAGGCCCCTATGGCTACACCTTC
clone size: medium-sized
D gene: TRBD1
V gene: TRBV9
CDR3 length: 14
J gene: TRBJ1-2

CDR3 protein: CASSIYGSRAEAFF
CDR3 DNA: TGTGCCAGTAGTATATACGGCAGCAGGGCTGAAGCTTTCTTT
clone size: NA
D gene: NA
V gene: TRBV19
CDR3 length: 14
J gene: TRBJ1-1

CDR3 protein: CASTADPSYNEQFF
CDR3 DNA: TGCGCCAGCACAGCGGACCCATCCTACAATGAGCAGTTCTTC
clone size: many
D gene: NA
V gene: TRBV5-1
CDR3 length: 14
J gene: TRBJ2-1

CDR3 protein: CASSRGDTTNTEAFF
CDR3 DNA: TGTGCCAGCAGTCGTGGGGACACCACGAACACTGAAGCTTTCTTT
clone size: NA
D gene: NA
V gene: TRBV6-2/TRBV6-3
CDR3 length: 15
J gene: TRBJ1-1

CDR3 protein: CAWSVITAYGYTF
CDR3 DNA: TGTGCCTGGAGCGTAATTACAGCTTATGGCTACACCTTC
clone size: NA
D gene: NA
V gene: TRBV30
CDR3 length: 13
J gene: TRBJ1-2

CDR3 protein: CASSVDRGNEQFF
CDR3 DNA: TGTGCCAGCAGCGTAGACAGGGGCAATGAGCAGTTCTTC
clone size: NA
D gene: TRBD1
V gene: TRBV9
CDR3 length: 13
J gene: TRBJ2-1

CDR3 protein: CASSSDRGNGYTF
CDR3 DNA: TGTGCCAGCAGCTCCGACAGGGGCAATGGCTACACCTTC
clone size: NA
D gene: TRBD1
V gene: TRBV7-3
CDR3 length: 13
J gene: TRBJ1-2

CDR3 protein: CAWSGLGASGNTIYF
CDR3 DNA: TGTGCCTGGAGTGGGTTGGGGGCCTCTGGAAACACCATATATTTT
clone size: once
D gene: NA
V gene: TRBV30
CDR3 length: 15
J gene: TRBJ1-3

CDR3 protein: CASSTIRVWALNTEAFF
CDR3 DNA: TGTGCCAGCAGTACGATCAGAGTTTGGGCCCTGAACACTGAAGCTTTCTTT
clone size: NA
D gene: NA
V gene: TRBV28
CDR3 length: 17
J gene: TRBJ1-1

CDR3 protein: CASSWEDTEAFF
CDR3 DNA: TGTGCCAGCAGTTGGGAGGACACTGAAGCTTTCTTT
clone size: NA
D gene: NA
V gene: TRBV28
CDR3 length: 12
J gene: TRBJ1-1

CDR3 protein: CASNKLAGGYNEQFF
CDR3 DNA: TGTGCCAGCAACAAACTAGCGGGAGGTTACAATGAGCAGTTCTTC
clone size: NA
D gene: TRBD2
V gene: TRBV3-1/TRBV3-2
CDR3 length: 15
J gene: TRBJ2-1

CDR3 protein: CASGRGLAGEETQYF
CDR3 DNA: TGTGCCAGCGGGAGGGGACTAGCGGGAGAAGAGACCCAGTACTTC
clone size: NA
D gene: TRBD2
V gene: TRBV9
CDR3 length: 15
J gene: TRBJ2-5

CDR3 protein: CASSPGSGYTF
CDR3 DNA: TGTGCCAGCAGCCCGGGTAGTGGCTACACCTTC
clone size: NA
D gene: NA
V gene: TRBV3-1/TRBV3-2
CDR3 length: 11
J gene: TRBJ1-2

CDR3 protein: CASSLATGADTEAFF
CDR3 DNA: TGTGCCAGCAGCTTAGCGACCGGTGCGGACACTGAAGCTTTCTTT
clone size: NA
D gene: NA
V gene: TRBV7-9
CDR3 length: 15
J gene: TRBJ1-1

CDR3 protein: CASSSLWDSEFF
CDR3 DNA: TGTGCCAGCAGCTCACTTTGGGACAGCGAGTTCTTC
clone size: few
D gene: TRBD1
V gene: TRBV7-9
CDR3 length: 12
J gene: TRBJ2-1

CDR3 protein: CASSRQQGNTEAFF
CDR3 DNA: TGTGCCAGCAGCCGACAACAGGGAAACACTGAAGCTTTCTTT
clone size: NA
D gene: NA
V gene: TRBV11-1
CDR3 length: 14
J gene: TRBJ1-1